The present TCR beta chain was sequenced within a study of T-cell memory formation after mild COVID-19. V lost 3 bases and J lost 9; bases outside the gene matches: 12. The germline V gene encodes CDR1 SGHTA and CDR2 FQGNSA. CDR3 length equals 16 residues. This clonotype occurred a few times. Its antigen is still unknown. A single record per CDR3 protein comes from TCRdb applying MiXCR to the 5' RACE reads. The sample lists about 130,000 distinct CDR3 sequences, about 5.9% occurring once. Findings and limits, study-wide: Memory cells collected pre-infection included some clones that later responded, suggesting cross-reactive memory joined.

The sample consisted of PBMCs or a T cell subset sorted from them (not recorded which). The J gene is TRBJ2-1, the V gene TRBV7-2; the match to TRBD1 covers 9 bases. The source of this sequence is an adult woman who had mild COVID-19 (a few samples of this study predate the infection). Cell type and time point are not known. CDR3 sequence (DNA): TGTGCCAGCAGCTTGGCCCCGGGACAGGGAAGTTCTGAGCAGTTCTTC. Translating gives CASSLAPGQGSSEQFF.